The clone carrying this T cell receptor beta chain was seen repeatedly, ten times or more. The target antigen is unknown. Unique molecular identifiers were incorporated when the TCRbeta library was constructed. TCRdb re-analysed the PCR reads in MiXCR, keeping a single row per CDR3 protein. Of some 100,000 distinct CDR3 sequences listed, about a sixth are singletons. This sample was included in a study of T-cell reconstitution after alpha-beta-depleted transplantation in children. The study, taken as a whole, reports: T-cell numbers and diversity one year post-transplant derived largely from freshly generated T cells.

This sample comprised PBMCs, mostly from graft donor cells, obtained 180 days after TCRalphabeta/CD19-depleted stem cell transplant. The sequence derives from a male patient aged 2 to 9 who had a stem cell transplant for acute lymphoblastic leukemia, so the T cells may come from the graft donor.

CDR3 sequence: CASSQGLLAGGNGYMTDTQYF. DNA of the CDR3: TGCGCCAGCAGCCAAGGCTTGCTAGCGGGGGGGAACGGGTATATGACTGATACGCAGTATTTT. This rearrangement joins TRBV4-1 to TRBJ2-3; 12 nucleotides line up with TRBD2. The CDR3 length is 21 residues. V was clipped by 1 base and J by 6 bases; unmatched bases: 20. CDR1 and CDR2 (germline): MGHRA, YSYEKL.